The T cell receptor (beta chain) under discussion was sequenced for a study of cytomegalovirus exposure and HLA in healthy donors. Of note for this clone: Its antigen is as yet unknown.

Study-level points and caveats: Looking again later, the authors saw that most CMV-associated TCR beta chains seemed HLA-restricted. As a later analysis showed, a missense DCLRE1C variant was linked to trimming of TCR beta V- and J-genes.

Germline lookup yields CDR1 SGHTA and CDR2 FQGNSA. The CDR3 extends over 14 amino acids. V was clipped by 5 bases and J by 9 bases; unmatched bases: 6. Primers: 60 Vbeta forward and 13 Jbeta reverse. The repertoire was sequenced with immunoSEQ multiplex PCR; TCRdb's copy has only in-frame clones and lacks some. In all, the sample yields approximately 82,000 clones. Healthy individuals who donated bone marrow served as the donors. The specimen was PBMCs. V usage is TRBV7-2 and J usage is TRBJ2-2, with 10 bases matching TRBD2. This receptor was obtained from a woman aged 55-70 years in good health and CMV-seronegative. This chain's CDR3 is CASSLSGRAWELFF. The CDR3 DNA sequence: TGTGCCAGCAGCCTCAGCGGGAGGGCCTGGGAGCTGTTTTTT.